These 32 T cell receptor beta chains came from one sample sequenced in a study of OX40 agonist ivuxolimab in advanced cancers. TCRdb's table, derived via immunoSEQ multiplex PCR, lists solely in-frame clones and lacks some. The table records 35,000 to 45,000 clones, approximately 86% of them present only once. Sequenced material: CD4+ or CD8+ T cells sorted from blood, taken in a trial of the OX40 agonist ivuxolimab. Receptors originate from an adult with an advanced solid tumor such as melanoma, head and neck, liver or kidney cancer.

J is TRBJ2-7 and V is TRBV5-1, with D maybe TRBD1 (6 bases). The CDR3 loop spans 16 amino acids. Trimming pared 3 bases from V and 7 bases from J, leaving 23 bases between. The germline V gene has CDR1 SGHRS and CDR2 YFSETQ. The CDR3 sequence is CASSSEPRQAPGEQYF. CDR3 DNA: TGCGCCAGCAGCTCTGAGCCGCGACAGGCCCCGGGGGAGCAGTACTTC.

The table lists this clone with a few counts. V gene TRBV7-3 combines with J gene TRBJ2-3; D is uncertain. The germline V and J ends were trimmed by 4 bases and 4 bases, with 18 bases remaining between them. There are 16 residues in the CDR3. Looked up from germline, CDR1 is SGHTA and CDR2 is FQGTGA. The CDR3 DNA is TGTGCCAGCAGCTCCATAGATCTTGAAAGGGCAGATACGCAGTATTTT. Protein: CASSSIDLERADTQYF. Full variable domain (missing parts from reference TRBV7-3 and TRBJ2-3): GAGVSQTPSNKVTEKGKYVELRCDPISGHTALYWYRQSLGQGPEFLIYFQGTGAADDSGLPNDRFFAVRPEGSVSTLKIQRTERGDSAVYLCASSSIDLERADTQYFGPGTRLTVL.

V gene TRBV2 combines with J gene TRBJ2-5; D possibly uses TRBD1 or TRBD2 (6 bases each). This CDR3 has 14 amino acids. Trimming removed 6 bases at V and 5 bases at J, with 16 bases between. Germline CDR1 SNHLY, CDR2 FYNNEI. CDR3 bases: TGTGCCAGCAGAAGACAGGAGGGTCGGGAGACCCAGTACTTC. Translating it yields CASRRQEGRETQYF.

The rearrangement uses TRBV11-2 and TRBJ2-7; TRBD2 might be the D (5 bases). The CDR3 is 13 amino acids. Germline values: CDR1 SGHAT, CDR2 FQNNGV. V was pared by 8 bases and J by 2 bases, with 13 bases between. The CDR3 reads CASARELAYEQYF. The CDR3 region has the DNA TGTGCCAGCGCTAGGGAGCTTGCCTACGAGCAGTACTTC.

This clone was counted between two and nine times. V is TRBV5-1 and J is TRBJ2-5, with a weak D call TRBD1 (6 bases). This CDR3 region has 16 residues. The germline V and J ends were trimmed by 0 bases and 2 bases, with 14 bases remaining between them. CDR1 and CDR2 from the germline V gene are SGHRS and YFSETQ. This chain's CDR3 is CASSLGSRGRQETQYF. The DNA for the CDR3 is TGCGCCAGCAGCTTGGGCTCGAGGGGGAGACAAGAGACCCAGTACTTC.

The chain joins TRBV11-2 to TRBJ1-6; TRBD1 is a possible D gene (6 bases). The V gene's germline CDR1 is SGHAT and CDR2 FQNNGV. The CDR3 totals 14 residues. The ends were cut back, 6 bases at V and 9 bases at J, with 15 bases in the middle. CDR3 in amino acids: CASRMEGVSSPLHF. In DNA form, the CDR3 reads TGTGCCAGCAGGATGGAGGGGGTGAGTTCACCCCTCCACTTT.

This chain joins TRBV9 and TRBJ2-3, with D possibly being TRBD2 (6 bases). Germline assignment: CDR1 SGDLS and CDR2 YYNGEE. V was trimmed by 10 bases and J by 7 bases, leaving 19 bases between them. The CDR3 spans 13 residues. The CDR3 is CAPASGSTYTQYF. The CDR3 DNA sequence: TGTGCCCCCGCTTCCGGGAGCACTTATACGCAGTATTTT.

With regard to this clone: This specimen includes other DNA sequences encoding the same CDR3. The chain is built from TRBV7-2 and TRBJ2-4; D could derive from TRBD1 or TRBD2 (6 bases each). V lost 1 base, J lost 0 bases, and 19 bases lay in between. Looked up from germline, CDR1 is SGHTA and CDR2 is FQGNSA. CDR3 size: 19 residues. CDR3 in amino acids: CASSLEFSGASLAKNIQYF. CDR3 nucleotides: TGTGCCAGCAGCTTAGAATTCTCGGGGGCCAGTCTAGCCAAAAACATTCAGTACTTC.

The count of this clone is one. CDR3 sequence reads: CASSLADEQYF. CDR3 in DNA: TGTGCCAGCAGCTTAGCGGACGAGCAGTACTTC. The chain carries TRBV7-2 and TRBJ2-7; D not certain. CDR3 length: 11 residues. The germline V gene encodes CDR1 SGHTA and CDR2 FQGNSA. The ends were cut back, 0 bases at V and 5 bases at J, with 2 bases in the middle.

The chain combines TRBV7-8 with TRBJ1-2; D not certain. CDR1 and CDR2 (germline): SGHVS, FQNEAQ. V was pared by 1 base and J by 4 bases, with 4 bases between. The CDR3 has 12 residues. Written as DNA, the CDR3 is TGTGCCAGCAGCTTAGTGTCCTATGGCTACACCTTC. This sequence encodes CASSLVSYGYTF. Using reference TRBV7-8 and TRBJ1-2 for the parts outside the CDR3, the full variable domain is GAGVSQSPRYKVAKRGQDVALRCDPISGHVSLFWYQQALGQGPEFLTYFQNEAQLDKSGLPSDRFFAERPEGSVSTLKIQRTQQEDSAVYLCASSLVSYGYTFGSGTRLTVV.

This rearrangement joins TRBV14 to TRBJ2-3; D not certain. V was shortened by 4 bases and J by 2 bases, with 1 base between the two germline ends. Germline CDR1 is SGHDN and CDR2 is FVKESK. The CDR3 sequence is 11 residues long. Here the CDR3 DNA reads TGTGCCAGCAGCCTCACAGATACGCAGTATTTT. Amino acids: CASSLTDTQYF.

Here the CDR3 DNA reads TGTGCCAGCAGCTTGGAGAAAAGAGATGGCTACACCTTC. As protein: CASSLEKRDGYTF. The chain couples TRBV5-6 to TRBJ1-2; D unclear. Germline V gene data show CDR1 as SGHDT and CDR2 as YYEEEE. The CDR3 is made up of 13 amino acids. V shed 0 bases and J shed 6 bases, with 9 bases lying between them.

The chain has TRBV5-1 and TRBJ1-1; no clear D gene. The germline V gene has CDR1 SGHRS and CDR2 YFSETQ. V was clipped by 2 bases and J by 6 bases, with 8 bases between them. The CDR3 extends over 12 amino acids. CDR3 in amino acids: CASSLIGAEAFF. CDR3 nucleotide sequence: TGCGCCAGCAGCTTAATTGGCGCTGAAGCTTTCTTT.

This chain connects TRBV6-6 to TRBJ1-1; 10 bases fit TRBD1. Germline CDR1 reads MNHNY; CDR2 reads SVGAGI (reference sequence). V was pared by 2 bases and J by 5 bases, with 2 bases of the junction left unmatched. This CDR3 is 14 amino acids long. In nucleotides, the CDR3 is TGTGCCAGCAGTTACGGGACAGGGGCTACTGAAGCTTTCTTT. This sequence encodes CASSYGTGATEAFF.

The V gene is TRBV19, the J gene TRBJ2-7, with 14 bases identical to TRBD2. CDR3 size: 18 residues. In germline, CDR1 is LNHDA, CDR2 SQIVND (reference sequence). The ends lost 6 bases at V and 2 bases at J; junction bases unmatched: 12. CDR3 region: CASRATGTSGSDAYEQYF. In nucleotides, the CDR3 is TGTGCCAGTAGAGCCACCGGGACTAGCGGGAGCGACGCCTACGAGCAGTACTTC.

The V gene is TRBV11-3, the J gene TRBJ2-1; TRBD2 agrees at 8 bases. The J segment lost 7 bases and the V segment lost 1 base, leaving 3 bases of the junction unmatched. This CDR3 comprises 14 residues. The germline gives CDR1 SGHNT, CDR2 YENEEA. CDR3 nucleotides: TGTGCCAGCAGCTTAGCAGCGGGGGTTAATGAGCAGTTCTTC. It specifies CASSLAAGVNEQFF.

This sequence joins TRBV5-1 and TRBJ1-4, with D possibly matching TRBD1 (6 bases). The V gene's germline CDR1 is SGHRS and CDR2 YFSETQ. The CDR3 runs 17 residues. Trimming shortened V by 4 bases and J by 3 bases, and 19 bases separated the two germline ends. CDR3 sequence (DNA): TGCGCCAGCAGCCCCGCCGGGGGGCGCCAGGCTAATGAAAAACTGTTTTTT. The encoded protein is CASSPAGGRQANEKLFF.

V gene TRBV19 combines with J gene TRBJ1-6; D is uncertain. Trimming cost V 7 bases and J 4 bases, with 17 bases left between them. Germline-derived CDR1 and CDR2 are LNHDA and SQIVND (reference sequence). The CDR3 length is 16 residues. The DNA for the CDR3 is TGTGCCAGTACCCATCCGGAGGGTAGGTATAATTCACCCCTCCACTTT. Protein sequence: CASTHPEGRYNSPLHF.

In DNA, the CDR3 is TGCGCCAGCAGCTTGGTCCAGGCCAAAGGGGATACGCAGTATTTT. It encodes CASSLVQAKGDTQYF. The rearrangement links TRBV5-1 to TRBJ2-3; D not certain. Germline V CDR1 and CDR2: SGHRS, YFSETQ. The CDR3 is made up of 15 amino acids. V was cut by 0 bases and J by 6 bases, with 14 bases left in between.

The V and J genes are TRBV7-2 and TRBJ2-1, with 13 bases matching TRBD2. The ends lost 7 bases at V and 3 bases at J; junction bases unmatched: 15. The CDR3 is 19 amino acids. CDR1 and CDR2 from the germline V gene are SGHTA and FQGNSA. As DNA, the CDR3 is TGTGCCAGCAACTTTCTTGGGACTAGCGGGGCCTATGTCTACAATGAGCAGTTCTTC. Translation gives CASNFLGTSGAYVYNEQFF.

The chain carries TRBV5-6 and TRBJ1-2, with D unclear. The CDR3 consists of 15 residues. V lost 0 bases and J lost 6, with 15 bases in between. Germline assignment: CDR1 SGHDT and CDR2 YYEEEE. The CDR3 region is CASSLVGRSVNGYTF. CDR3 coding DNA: TGTGCCAGCAGCTTGGTAGGCAGGTCGGTCAATGGCTACACCTTC. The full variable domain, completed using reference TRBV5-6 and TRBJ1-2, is DAGVTQSPTHLIKTRGQQVTLRCSPKSGHDTVSWYQQALGQGPQFIFQYYEEEERQRGNFPDRFSGHQFPNYSSELNVNALLLGDSALYLCASSLVGRSVNGYTFGSGTRLTVV.

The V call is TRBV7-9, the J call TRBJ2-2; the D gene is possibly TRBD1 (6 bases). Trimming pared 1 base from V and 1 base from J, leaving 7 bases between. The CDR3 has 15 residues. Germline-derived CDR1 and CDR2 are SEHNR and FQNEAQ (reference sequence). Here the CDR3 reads CASSLEDRNTGELFF. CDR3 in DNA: TGTGCCAGCAGCTTAGAGGACAGGAACACCGGGGAGCTGTTTTTT. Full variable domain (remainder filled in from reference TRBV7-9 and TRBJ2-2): DTGVSQNPRHKITKRGQNVTFRCDPISEHNRLYWYRQTLGQGPEFLTYFQNEAQLEKSRLLSDRFSAERPKGSFSTLEIQRTEQGDSAMYLCASSLEDRNTGELFFGEGSRLTVL.

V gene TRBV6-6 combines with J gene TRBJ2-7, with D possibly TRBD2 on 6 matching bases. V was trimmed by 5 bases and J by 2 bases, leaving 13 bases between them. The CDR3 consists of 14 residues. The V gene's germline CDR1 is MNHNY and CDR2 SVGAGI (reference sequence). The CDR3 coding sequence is TGTGCCAGCAGTAACTACCGGGAGCCCTACGAGCAGTACTTC. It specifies CASSNYREPYEQYF.

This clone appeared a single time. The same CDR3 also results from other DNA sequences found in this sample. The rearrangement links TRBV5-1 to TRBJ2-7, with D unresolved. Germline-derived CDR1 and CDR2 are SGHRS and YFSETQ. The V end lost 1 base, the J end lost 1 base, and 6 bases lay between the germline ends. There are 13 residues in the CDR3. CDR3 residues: CASSLRASYEQYF. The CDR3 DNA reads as TGCGCCAGCAGCTTGCGTGCTTCCTACGAGCAGTACTTC.

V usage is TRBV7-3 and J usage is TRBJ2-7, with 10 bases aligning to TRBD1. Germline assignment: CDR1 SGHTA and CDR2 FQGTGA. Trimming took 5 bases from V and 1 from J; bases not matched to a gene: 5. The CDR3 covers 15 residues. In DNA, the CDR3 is TGTGCCAGCAGCCCGACAGGGGGCAATTCCTACGAGCAGTACTTC. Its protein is CASSPTGGNSYEQYF. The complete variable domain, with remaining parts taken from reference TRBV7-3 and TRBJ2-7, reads GAGVSQTPSNKVTEKGKYVELRCDPISGHTALYWYRQSLGQGPEFLIYFQGTGAADDSGLPNDRFFAVRPEGSVSTLKIQRTERGDSAVYLCASSPTGGNSYEQYFGPGTRLTVT.

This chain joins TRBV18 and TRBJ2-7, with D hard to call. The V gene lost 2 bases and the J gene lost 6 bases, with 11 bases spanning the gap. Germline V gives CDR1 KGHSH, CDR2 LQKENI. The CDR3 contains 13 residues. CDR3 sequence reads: CASSPKSPSEQYF. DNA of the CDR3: TGTGCCAGCTCACCAAAAAGCCCGTCCGAGCAGTACTTC.

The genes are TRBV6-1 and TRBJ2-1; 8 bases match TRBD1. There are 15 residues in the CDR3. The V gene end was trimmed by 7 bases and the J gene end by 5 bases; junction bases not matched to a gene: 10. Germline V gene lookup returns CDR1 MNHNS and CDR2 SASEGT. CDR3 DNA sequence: TGTGCCAGCAAAAAGGACAGGGAGAGGAACAATGAGCAGTTCTTC. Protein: CASKKDRERNNEQFF.

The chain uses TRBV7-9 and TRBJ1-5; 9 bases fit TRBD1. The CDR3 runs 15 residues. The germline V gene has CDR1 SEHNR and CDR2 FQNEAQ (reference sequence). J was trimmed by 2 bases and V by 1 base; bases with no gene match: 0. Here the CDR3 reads CASSLGDRGNQPQHF. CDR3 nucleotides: TGTGCCAGCAGCTTAGGGGACAGGGGCAATCAGCCCCAGCATTTT.

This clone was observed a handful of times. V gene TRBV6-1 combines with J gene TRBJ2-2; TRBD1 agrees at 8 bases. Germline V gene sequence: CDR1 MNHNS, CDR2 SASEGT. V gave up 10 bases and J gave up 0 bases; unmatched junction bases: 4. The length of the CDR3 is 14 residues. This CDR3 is CATRQGPNTGELFF. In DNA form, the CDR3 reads TGTGCCACCCGACAGGGGCCGAACACCGGGGAGCTGTTTTTT.

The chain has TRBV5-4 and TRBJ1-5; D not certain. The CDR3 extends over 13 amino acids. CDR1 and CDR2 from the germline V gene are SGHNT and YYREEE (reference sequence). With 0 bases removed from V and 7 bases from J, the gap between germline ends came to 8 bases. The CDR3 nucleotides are TGTGCCAGCAGCTTGGATCCAGACCAGCCCCAGCATTTT. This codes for CASSLDPDQPQHF.

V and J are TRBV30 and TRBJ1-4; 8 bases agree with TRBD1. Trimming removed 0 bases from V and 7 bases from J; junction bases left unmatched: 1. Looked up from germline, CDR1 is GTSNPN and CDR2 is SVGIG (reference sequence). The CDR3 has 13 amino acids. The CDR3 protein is CAWSVTGAEKLFF. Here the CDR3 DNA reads TGTGCCTGGAGTGTGACAGGGGCTGAAAAACTGTTTTTT.

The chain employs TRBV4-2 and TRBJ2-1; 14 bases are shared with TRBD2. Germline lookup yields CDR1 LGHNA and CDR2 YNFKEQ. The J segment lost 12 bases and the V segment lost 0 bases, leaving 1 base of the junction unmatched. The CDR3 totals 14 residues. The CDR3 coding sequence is TGTGCCAGCAGCCAAGAGACTAGCGGGGGGGCGCAGTTCTTC. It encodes CASSQETSGGAQFF.